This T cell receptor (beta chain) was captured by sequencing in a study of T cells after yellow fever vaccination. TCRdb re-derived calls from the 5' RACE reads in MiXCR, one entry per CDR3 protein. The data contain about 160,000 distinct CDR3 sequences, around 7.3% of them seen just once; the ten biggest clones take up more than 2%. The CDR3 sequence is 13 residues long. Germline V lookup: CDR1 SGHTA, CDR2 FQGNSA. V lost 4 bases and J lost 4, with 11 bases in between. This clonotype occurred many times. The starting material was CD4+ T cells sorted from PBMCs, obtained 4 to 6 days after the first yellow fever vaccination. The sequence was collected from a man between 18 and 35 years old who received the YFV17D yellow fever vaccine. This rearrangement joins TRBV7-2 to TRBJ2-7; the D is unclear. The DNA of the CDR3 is TGTGCCAGCAGCTCGGACCGGAGATACGAGCAGTACTTC. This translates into CASSSDRRYEQYF.